Sequencing of this T cell receptor (beta chain) was carried out in a study of blood T cell repertoires in COVID-19. Cohort 3 donors were reported recovered after two negative PCRs, clearance, or symptom resolution. Authors' analysis steps: Nucleated cell number was recorded as an estimate derived from reference gene primer amplification. Measured with immunoSEQ multiplex PCR; TCRdb has only the in-frame clones, and not every one. That table gives V, J and clone size, and the DNA gave D and trimming. The sample contains about 250,000 clones, about 89% of which appear only once. The length of the CDR3 is 19 residues. With 1 base clipped from V and 3 bases from J, the junction kept 12 bases outside the gene matches. Germline values: CDR1 SGHRS, CDR2 YFSETQ.

This chain uses TRBV5-1 with TRBJ1-6, with TRBD1 matching over 8 bases. The sequenced sample was PBMCs or T cells enriched from blood (not recorded which). The origin of this receptor is a young woman who had recovered from COVID-19. CDR3: CASSLLPGGTPGYNSPLHF. The CDR3 bases are TGCGCCAGCAGCTTGCTTCCAGGGGGCACCCCTGGCTATAATTCACCCCTCCACTTT.